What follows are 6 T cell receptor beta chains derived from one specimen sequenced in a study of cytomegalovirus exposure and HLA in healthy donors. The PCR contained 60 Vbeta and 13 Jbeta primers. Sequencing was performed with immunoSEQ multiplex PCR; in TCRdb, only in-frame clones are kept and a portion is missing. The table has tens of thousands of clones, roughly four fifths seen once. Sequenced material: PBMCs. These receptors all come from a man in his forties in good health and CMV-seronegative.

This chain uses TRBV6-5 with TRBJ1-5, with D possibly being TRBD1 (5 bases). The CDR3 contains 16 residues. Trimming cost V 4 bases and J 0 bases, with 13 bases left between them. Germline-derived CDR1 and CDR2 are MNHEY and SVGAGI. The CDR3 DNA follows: TGTGCCAGCAGTTCTCTCGGGGGAAATAGCAATCAGCCCCAGCATTTT. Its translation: CASSSLGGNSNQPQHF.

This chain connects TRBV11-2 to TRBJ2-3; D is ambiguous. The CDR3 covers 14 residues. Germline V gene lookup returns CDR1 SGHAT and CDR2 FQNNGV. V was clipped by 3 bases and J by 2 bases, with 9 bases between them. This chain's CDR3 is CASSFVQSTDTQYF. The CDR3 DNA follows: TGTGCCAGCAGCTTCGTGCAGTCCACAGATACGCAGTATTTT.

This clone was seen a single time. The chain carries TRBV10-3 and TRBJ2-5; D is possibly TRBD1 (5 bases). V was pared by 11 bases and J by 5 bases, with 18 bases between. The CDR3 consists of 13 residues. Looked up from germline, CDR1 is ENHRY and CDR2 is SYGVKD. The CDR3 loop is CAARGGAVETQYF. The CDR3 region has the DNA TGTGCCGCTCGAGGTGGGGCGGTGGAGACCCAGTACTTC.

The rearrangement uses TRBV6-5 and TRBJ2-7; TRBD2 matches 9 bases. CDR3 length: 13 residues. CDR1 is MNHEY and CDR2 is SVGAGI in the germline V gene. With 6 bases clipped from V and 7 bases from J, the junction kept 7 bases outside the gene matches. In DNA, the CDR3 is TGTGCCAGCAGGGCTAGCGGGACAAGAGAGCAGTACTTC. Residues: CASRASGTREQYF.

The CDR3 DNA reads TGTGCCAGCAGCTCGGACAGGGGGAGTCAGCCCCAGCATTTT. Translating it yields CASSSDRGSQPQHF. The chain has TRBV7-2 and TRBJ1-5; 10 bases agree with TRBD1. This CDR3 spans 14 amino acids. CDR1 SGHTA and CDR2 FQGNSA come from the germline V gene. The V segment lost 4 bases and the J segment 6 bases; nucleotides outside the gene matches: 3.

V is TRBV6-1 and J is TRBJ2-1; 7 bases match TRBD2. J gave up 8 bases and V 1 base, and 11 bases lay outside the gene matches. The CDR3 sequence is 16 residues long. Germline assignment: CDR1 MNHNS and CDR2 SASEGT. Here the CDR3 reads CASSEGMGLQDHEQFF. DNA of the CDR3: TGTGCCAGCAGTGAAGGAATGGGACTACAAGATCATGAGCAGTTCTTC.